Included here is one T cell receptor beta chain sequence, with context. Its antigen is as yet unknown. Among the donors, all were healthy bone marrow donors. This record belongs to a study of cytomegalovirus exposure and HLA in healthy donors. Study-level points and caveats: Excluded were some V segments that proved indistinguishable, including TRBV6-2 and TRBV6-3.

PCR employed 60 Vbeta and 13 Jbeta primers. Sequencing was performed with immunoSEQ multiplex PCR; in TCRdb, only in-frame clones are kept and a portion is missing. Of about 150,000 clones detected, 76% appear once; the ten largest clones hold around 1.9%. The V gene end was trimmed by 3 bases and the J gene end by 4 bases; junction bases not matched to a gene: 13. Looked up from germline, CDR1 is WNHNN and CDR2 is SYGVQD (reference sequence). The CDR3 is made up of 18 amino acids. The V and J genes are TRBV10-1 and TRBJ2-3; TRBD2 agrees at 10 bases. The source material was PBMCs. This TCR was sampled from a woman in her thirties or forties in good health and CMV-seronegative. This chain's CDR3 is CASSDYSGRALGSDTQYF. The DNA of the CDR3 is TGCGCCAGCAGTGATTACAGCGGGAGGGCCCTCGGGTCAGATACGCAGTATTTT.